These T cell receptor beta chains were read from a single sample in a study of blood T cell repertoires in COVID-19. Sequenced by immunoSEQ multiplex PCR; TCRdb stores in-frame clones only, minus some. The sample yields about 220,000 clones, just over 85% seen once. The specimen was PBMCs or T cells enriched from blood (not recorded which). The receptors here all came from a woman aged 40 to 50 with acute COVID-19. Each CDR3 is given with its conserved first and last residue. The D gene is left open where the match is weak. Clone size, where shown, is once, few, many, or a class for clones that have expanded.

CSASPTGRTEAFF | TGCAGTGCTAGTCCGACAGGTCGGACTGAAGCTTTCTTT | TRBJ1-1 | TRBV20-1 | - | few
CASSLWGGATQYF | TGTGCCAGCAGCTTATGGGGCGGGGCGACCCAGTACTTC | TRBJ2-5 | TRBV11-1 | - | -
CASSTRTGRAFF | TGTGCCAGCAGTACCAGGACAGGGAGAGCTTTCTTT | TRBJ1-1 | TRBV12-3/TRBV12-4 | TRBD1 | -
CASSLGGQGVNEQYF | TGCGCCAGCAGCTTGGGTGGACAGGGGGTGAACGAGCAGTACTTC | TRBJ2-7 | TRBV5-1 | TRBD1 | -
CATSRDGGSTDTQYF | TGTGCCACCAGCAGAGATGGCGGGAGTACAGATACGCAGTATTTT | TRBJ2-3 | TRBV15 | TRBD2 | -
CASSQAPGQGYEQYF | TGCGCCAGCAGCCAAGCCCCGGGACAGGGCTACGAGCAGTACTTC | TRBJ2-7 | TRBV4-3 | TRBD1 | once
CASSLSPASGGPNEQFF | TGTGCCAGCAGCCTCAGCCCGGCTAGCGGCGGACCCAATGAGCAGTTCTTC | TRBJ2-1 | TRBV9 | TRBD2 | -
CSATTGATEAFF | TGCAGCGCAACAACAGGAGCCACCGAAGCTTTCTTT | TRBJ1-1 | TRBV29-1 | - | -
CASSLGSGDTQYF | TGTGCCAGCAGCTTAGGATCCGGAGATACGCAGTATTTT | TRBJ2-3 | TRBV7-2 | - | -
CASSQQGLAGDTQYF | TGTGCCAGCAGCCAACAGGGACTAGCGGGGGATACGCAGTATTTT | TRBJ2-3 | TRBV3-1/TRBV3-2 | TRBD2 | -
CASSVLGDTEAFF | TGTGCCAGCAGCGTATTAGGGGACACTGAAGCTTTCTTT | TRBJ1-1 | TRBV9 | - | -
CASSPILPTLSGNTIYF | TGTGCCAGCAGTCCCATCCTTCCGACACTCTCTGGAAACACCATATATTTT | TRBJ1-3 | TRBV3-1/TRBV3-2 | - | once
CATSGTEDPEAFF | TGTGCCACCAGCGGGACAGAGGATCCTGAAGCTTTCTTT | TRBJ1-1 | TRBV15 | TRBD1 | -
CASGRSGSPNYGYTF | TGTGCCAGCGGAAGGTCAGGGTCTCCAAACTATGGCTACACCTTC | TRBJ1-2 | TRBV2 | - | -
CASSFGAATNEKLFF | TGTGCCAGCAGCTTTGGGGCCGCAACTAATGAAAAACTGTTTTTT | TRBJ1-4 | TRBV5-5 | - | -
CASSPRGSTEAFF | TGCGCCAGCAGCCCTAGGGGCAGCACTGAAGCTTTCTTT | TRBJ1-1 | TRBV5-1 | - | -
CSVVHPQGRGANYGYTF | TGCAGCGTTGTACACCCACAGGGAAGAGGGGCTAACTATGGCTACACCTTC | TRBJ1-2 | TRBV29-1 | - | -
CASSYRGSQLADTQYF | TGTGCCAGTAGTTACAGGGGGTCCCAGCTGGCAGATACGCAGTATTTT | TRBJ2-3 | TRBV19 | TRBD1 | -
CASSLSTGPANEKLFF | TGTGCCAGCAGCCTATCGACAGGGCCGGCTAATGAAAAACTGTTTTTT | TRBJ1-4 | TRBV14 | TRBD1 | -
CASHRQGNNQPQHF | TGTGCCAGTCATCGACAGGGAAATAATCAGCCCCAGCATTTT | TRBJ1-5 | TRBV19 | TRBD1 | -
CASSIRGTAVNTEAFF | TGTGCCAGCAGCATCCGGGGGACAGCCGTTAACACTGAAGCTTTCTTT | TRBJ1-1 | TRBV9 | TRBD1 | -
CASSVGSGGVPQYF | TGTGCCAGCAGCGTAGGTAGCGGGGGGGTCCCCCAGTATTTT | TRBJ2-3 | TRBV9 | TRBD2 | -
CASSLSGGQPQHF | TGTGCCAGCAGTTTATCGGGGGGTCAGCCCCAGCATTTT | TRBJ1-5 | TRBV12-3/TRBV12-4 | - | -
CASSWKRGGVSDTEAFF | TGCGCCAGCAGCTGGAAAAGGGGAGGAGTGAGTGACACTGAAGCTTTCTTT | TRBJ1-1 | TRBV5-1 | - | -
CASSPPSSGGYSDEQFF | TGTGCCAGCTCACCACCGAGTAGCGGGGGATATAGCGATGAGCAGTTCTTC | TRBJ2-1 | TRBV18 | TRBD2 | -
CASSSTTNYGYTF | TGTGCCAGCAGTTCCACAACTAACTATGGCTACACCTTC | TRBJ1-2 | TRBV2 | - | -
CASSLAWGQNYGYTF | TGCGCCAGCAGCTTGGCCTGGGGACAGAACTATGGCTACACCTTC | TRBJ1-2 | TRBV5-1 | TRBD1 | -
CASSKGQGLVPEAFF | TGTGCCAGCAGCAAGGGACAGGGACTAGTACCTGAAGCTTTCTTT | TRBJ1-1 | TRBV5-4 | TRBD1 | -
CASKQGSGGYTF | TGTGCCAGCAAACAGGGTTCGGGTGGCTACACCTTC | TRBJ1-2 | TRBV12-3/TRBV12-4 | - | few
CASSELKKLFF | TGTGCCAGCAGTGAGCTAAAAAAACTGTTTTTT | TRBJ1-4 | TRBV2 | - | once
CASRRGGGPETQYF | TGCGCCAGCAGGCGGGGAGGGGGTCCAGAGACCCAGTACTTC | TRBJ2-5 | TRBV5-1 | - | -
CASGLVRVTYYEQYF | TGTGCTAGTGGTTTAGTGAGAGTTACTTACTACGAGCAGTACTTC | TRBJ2-7 | TRBV12-5 | - | -
CASSPTGENTGELFF | TGTGCCAGCAGCCCGACAGGGGAGAACACCGGGGAGCTGTTTTTT | TRBJ2-2 | TRBV7-3 | TRBD1 | -
CASSPGGEGETQYF | TGTGCCAGCAGCCCAGGGGGAGAAGGAGAGACCCAGTACTTC | TRBJ2-5 | TRBV6-6 | TRBD1 | -
CASRSRLAPDTQYF | TGTGCCAGCAGGTCACGACTAGCACCAGATACGCAGTATTTT | TRBJ2-3 | TRBV9 | TRBD2 | -
CASSGMGQEYNEQFF | TGTGCCAGCAGTGGGATGGGACAGGAGTACAATGAGCAGTTCTTC | TRBJ2-1 | TRBV2 | TRBD1 | -